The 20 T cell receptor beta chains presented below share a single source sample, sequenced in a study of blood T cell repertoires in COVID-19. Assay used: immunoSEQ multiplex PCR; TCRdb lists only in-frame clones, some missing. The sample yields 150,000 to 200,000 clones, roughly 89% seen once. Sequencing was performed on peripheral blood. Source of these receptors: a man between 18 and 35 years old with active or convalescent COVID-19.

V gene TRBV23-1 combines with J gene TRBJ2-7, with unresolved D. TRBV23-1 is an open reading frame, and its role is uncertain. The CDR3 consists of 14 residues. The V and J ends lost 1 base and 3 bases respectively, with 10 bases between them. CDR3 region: CASSQWFGVYEQYF. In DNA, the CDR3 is TGCGCCAGCAGTCAATGGTTCGGAGTCTACGAGCAGTACTTC.

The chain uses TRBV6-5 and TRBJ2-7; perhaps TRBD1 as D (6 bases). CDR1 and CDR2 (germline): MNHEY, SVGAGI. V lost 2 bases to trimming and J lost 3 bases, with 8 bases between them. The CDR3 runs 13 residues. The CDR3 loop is CASSYGDIYEQYF. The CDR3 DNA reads TGTGCCAGCAGTTACGGGGACATCTACGAGCAGTACTTC.

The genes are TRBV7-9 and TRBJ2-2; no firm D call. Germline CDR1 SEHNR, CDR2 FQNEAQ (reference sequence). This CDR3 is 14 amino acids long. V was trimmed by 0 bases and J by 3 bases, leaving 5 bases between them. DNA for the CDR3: TGTGCCAGCAGCTTAGCCGGTGACACCGGGGAGCTGTTTTTT. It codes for CASSLAGDTGELFF. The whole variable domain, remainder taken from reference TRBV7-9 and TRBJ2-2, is DTGVSQNPRHKITKRGQNVTFRCDPISEHNRLYWYRQTLGQGPEFLTYFQNEAQLEKSRLLSDRFSAERPKGSFSTLEIQRTEQGDSAMYLCASSLAGDTGELFFGEGSRLTVL.

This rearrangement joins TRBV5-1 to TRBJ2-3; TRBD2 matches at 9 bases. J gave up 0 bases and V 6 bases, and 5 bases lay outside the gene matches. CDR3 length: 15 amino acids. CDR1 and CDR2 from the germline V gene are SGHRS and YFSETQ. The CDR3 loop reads CASTETSGSTDTQYF. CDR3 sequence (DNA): TGCGCCAGCACCGAGACTAGCGGAAGCACAGATACGCAGTATTTT. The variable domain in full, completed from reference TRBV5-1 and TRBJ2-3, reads KAGVTQTPRYLIKTRGQQVTLSCSPISGHRSVSWYQQTPGQGLQFLFEYFSETQRNKGNFPGRFSGRQFSNSRSEMNVSTLELGDSALYLCASTETSGSTDTQYFGPGTRLTVL.

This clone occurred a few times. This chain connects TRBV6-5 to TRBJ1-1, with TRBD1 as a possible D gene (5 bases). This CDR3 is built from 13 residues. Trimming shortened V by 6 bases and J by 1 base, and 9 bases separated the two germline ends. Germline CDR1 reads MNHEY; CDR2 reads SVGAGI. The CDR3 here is CASSPQANTEAFF. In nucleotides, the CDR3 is TGTGCCAGCAGCCCACAGGCGAACACTGAAGCTTTCTTT.

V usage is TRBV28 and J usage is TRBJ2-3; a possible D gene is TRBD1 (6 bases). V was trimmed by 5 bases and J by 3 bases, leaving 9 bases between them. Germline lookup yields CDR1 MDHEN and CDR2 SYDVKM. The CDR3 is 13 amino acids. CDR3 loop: CASSSRGTDTQYF. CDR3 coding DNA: TGTGCCAGCAGTAGCAGGGGAACAGATACGCAGTATTTT.

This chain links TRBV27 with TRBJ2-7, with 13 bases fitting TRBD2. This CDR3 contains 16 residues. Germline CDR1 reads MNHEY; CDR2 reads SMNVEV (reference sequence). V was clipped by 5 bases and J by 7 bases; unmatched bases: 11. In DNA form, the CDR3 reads TGTGCCAGCAGTACCACTAGCGGGAGGGCCTTCGGTGAGCAGTACTTC. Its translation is CASSTTSGRAFGEQYF.

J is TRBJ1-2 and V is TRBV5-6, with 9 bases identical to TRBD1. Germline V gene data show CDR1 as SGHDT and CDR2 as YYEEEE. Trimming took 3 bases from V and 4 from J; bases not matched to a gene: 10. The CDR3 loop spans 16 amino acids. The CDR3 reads CASSWEGQGRLYGYTF. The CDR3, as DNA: TGTGCCAGCAGCTGGGAAGGACAGGGGAGACTCTATGGCTACACCTTC.

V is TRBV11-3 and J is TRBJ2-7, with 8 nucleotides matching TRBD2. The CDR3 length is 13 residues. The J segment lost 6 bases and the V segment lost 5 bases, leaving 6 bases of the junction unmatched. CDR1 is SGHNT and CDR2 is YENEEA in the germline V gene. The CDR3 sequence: CASSVRLAFEQYF. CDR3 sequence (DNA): TGTGCCAGCAGCGTGAGACTAGCGTTCGAGCAGTACTTC.

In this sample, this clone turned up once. CDR3 DNA: TGTGCCAGCAGCCGGGACTTATACACCGGGGAGCTGTTTTTT. Amino acids: CASSRDLYTGELFF. V gene TRBV28 combines with J gene TRBJ2-2; TRBD2 is a possible D gene (6 bases). In germline, CDR1 is MDHEN, CDR2 SYDVKM. The CDR3 is 14 amino acids. Trimming cost V 6 bases and J 3 bases, with 11 bases left between them.

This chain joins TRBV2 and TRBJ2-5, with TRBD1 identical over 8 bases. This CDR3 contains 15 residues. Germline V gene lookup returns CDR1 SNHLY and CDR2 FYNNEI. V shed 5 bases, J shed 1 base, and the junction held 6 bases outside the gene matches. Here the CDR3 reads CASSSNRGSQETQYF. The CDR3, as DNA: TGTGCCAGCAGTAGCAACAGGGGGTCCCAAGAGACCCAGTACTTC.

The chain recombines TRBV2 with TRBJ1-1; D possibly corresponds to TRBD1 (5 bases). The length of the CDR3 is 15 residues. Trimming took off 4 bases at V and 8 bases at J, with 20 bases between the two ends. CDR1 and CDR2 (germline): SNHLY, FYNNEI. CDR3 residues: CASSGVQGFGVEAFF. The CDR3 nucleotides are TGTGCCAGCAGTGGGGTCCAGGGTTTTGGAGTCGAAGCTTTCTTT.

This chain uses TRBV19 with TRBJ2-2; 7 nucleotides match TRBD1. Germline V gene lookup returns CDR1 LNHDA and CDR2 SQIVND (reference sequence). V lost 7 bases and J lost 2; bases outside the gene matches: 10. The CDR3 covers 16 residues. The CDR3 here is CASTPWGTANTGELFF. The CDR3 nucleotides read TGTGCCAGTACCCCGTGGGGGACAGCAAACACCGGGGAGCTGTTTTTT.

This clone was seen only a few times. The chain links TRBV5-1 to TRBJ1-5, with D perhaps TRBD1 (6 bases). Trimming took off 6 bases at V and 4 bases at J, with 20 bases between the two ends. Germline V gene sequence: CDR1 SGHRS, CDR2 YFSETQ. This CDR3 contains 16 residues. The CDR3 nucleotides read TGCGCCAGCACCCTGGTGGACAGAAATTCTAATCAGCCCCAGCATTTT. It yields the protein CASTLVDRNSNQPQHF.

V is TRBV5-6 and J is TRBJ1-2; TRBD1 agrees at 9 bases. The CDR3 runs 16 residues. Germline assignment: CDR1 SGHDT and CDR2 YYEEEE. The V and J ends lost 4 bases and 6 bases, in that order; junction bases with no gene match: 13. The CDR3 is CASSQTPGQGVHGYTF. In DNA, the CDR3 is TGTGCCAGCAGCCAAACCCCGGGACAGGGAGTGCATGGCTACACCTTC.

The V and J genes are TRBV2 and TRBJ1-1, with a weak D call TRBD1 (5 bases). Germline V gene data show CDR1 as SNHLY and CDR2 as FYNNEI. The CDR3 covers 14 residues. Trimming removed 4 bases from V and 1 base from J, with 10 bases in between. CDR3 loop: CASSGLGGNTEAFF. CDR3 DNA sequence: TGTGCCAGCAGTGGTTTGGGGGGGAACACTGAAGCTTTCTTT.

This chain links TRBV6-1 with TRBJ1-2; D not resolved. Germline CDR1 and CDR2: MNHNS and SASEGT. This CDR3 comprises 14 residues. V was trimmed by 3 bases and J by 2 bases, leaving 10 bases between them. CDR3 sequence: CASSEGKANYGYTF. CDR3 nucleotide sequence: TGTGCCAGCAGTGAGGGTAAAGCGAACTATGGCTACACCTTC.

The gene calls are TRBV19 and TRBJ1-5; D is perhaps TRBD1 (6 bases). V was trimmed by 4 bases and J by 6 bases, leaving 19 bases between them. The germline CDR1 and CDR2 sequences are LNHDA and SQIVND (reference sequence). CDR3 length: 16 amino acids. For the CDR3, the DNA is TGTGCCAGTAGTACGCCCAACAGGGTAGGAGGTCAGCCCCAGCATTTT. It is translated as CASSTPNRVGGQPQHF.

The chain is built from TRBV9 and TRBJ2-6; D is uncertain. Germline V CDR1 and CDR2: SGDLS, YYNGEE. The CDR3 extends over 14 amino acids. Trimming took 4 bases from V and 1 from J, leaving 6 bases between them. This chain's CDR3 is CASSSLSGANVLTF. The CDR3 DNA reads TGTGCCAGCAGCTCCCTATCTGGGGCCAACGTCCTGACTTTC.

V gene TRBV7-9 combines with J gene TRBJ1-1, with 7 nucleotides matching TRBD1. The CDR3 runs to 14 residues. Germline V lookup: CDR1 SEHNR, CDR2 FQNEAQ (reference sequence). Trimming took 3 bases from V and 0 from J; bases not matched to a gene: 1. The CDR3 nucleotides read TGTGCCAGCAGCTTGGGGACAGTGAACACTGAAGCTTTCTTT. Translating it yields CASSLGTVNTEAFF.